The 12 T cell receptor beta chains given below trace back to one sample, sequenced in a study of cytomegalovirus exposure and HLA in healthy donors. With 60 Vbeta and 13 Jbeta primers, the PCR was carried out. Profiling relied on immunoSEQ multiplex PCR, and the TCRdb table lists in-frame clones only, not all of them. The data show roughly 80,000 clones, roughly 83% seen once. Sequencing used PBMCs. The receptors stem from a woman between 45 and 65 years old in good health and CMV-seronegative.

The rearrangement links TRBV25-1 to TRBJ2-7; D is possibly TRBD1 (5 bases). Trimming took 2 bases from V and 1 from J, leaving 12 bases between them. Germline V gene lookup returns CDR1 MGHDK and CDR2 SYGVNS. The CDR3 sequence is 15 residues long. The CDR3 region is CASSEPSKGSYEQYF. The DNA of the CDR3 is TGTGCCAGCAGTGAACCCTCTAAGGGGTCCTACGAGCAGTACTTC.

V gene TRBV9 combines with J gene TRBJ2-1, with TRBD2 matching 10 bases. CDR3 length equals 15 residues. Germline assignment: CDR1 SGDLS and CDR2 YYNGEE. With 2 bases clipped from V and 8 bases from J, the junction kept 7 bases outside the gene matches. CDR3 protein: CASSVASGGGHEQFF. Here the CDR3 DNA reads TGTGCCAGCAGCGTCGCTAGCGGGGGTGGGCATGAGCAGTTCTTC.

The V and J genes are TRBV9 and TRBJ2-7, with D maybe TRBD1 (6 bases). V was clipped by 0 bases and J by 4 bases, with 8 bases between them. Germline V CDR1 and CDR2: SGDLS, YYNGEE. The CDR3 is 13 residues long. The CDR3, as DNA: TGTGCCAGCAGCGTAGGGACAGAGTACGAGCAGTACTTC. Protein sequence: CASSVGTEYEQYF.

The rearrangement joins TRBV28 to TRBJ1-2; D may be TRBD1 (5 bases). V lost 3 bases, J lost 6 bases, and 14 bases lay in between. The germline V gene has CDR1 MDHEN and CDR2 SYDVKM. The CDR3 length is 14 residues. The CDR3 nucleotides are TGTGCCAGCAGTTTCGAGACAGCTTCAGATGGCTACACCTTC. Translating gives CASSFETASDGYTF.

The chain combines TRBV30 with TRBJ2-6, with 9 bases aligning to TRBD1. CDR1 is GTSNPN and CDR2 is SVGIG in the germline V gene (reference sequence). The CDR3 contains 19 residues. The ends lost 2 bases at V and 4 bases at J; junction bases unmatched: 15. DNA for the CDR3: TGTGCCTGGAGTACCCCCGGGTGGACAGGGGCCTGGGGGGCCAACGTCCTGACTTTC. Encoded protein: CAWSTPGWTGAWGANVLTF.

The chain is built from TRBV19 and TRBJ1-2, with TRBD1 matching over 8 bases. The length of the CDR3 is 14 residues. The ends lost 8 bases at V and 4 bases at J; junction bases unmatched: 9. Germline V gene lookup returns CDR1 LNHDA and CDR2 SQIVND (reference sequence). The CDR3 loop is CASRGQGLGYGYTF. The DNA of the CDR3 is TGTGCCAGTCGCGGACAGGGTTTAGGCTATGGCTACACCTTC.

This clone was found once. This chain connects TRBV2 to TRBJ2-5; 9 bases align to TRBD1. Trimming at V came to 2 bases and at J to 2 bases, leaving 3 bases not matched to a gene. Looked up from germline, CDR1 is SNHLY and CDR2 is FYNNEI. This CDR3 comprises 15 residues. DNA for the CDR3: TGTGCCAGCAGTGAATTGGGACAGGGACAAGAGACCCAGTACTTC. It codes for CASSELGQGQETQYF.

DNA of the CDR3: TGTGCCAGCAGCGGGCCGGGACAGGGTGCTCGCGAGCAGTACTTC. Protein sequence: CASSGPGQGAREQYF. This rearrangement joins TRBV5-6 to TRBJ2-7; 9 positions agree with TRBD1. J was trimmed by 6 bases and V by 4 bases; bases with no gene match: 11. The CDR3 consists of 15 residues. Germline assignment: CDR1 SGHDT and CDR2 YYEEEE.

The rearrangement uses TRBV13 and TRBJ2-1; TRBD2 matches 8 bases. CDR3 length equals 16 residues. V lost 0 bases and J lost 12; bases outside the gene matches: 13. Germline CDR1 is PRHDT and CDR2 is FYEKMQ (reference sequence). CDR3 coding DNA: TGTGCCAGCAGCTTAGGACCGGGACTAGGTGGTTTTGGGCAGTTCTTC. The encoded protein is CASSLGPGLGGFGQFF.

The chain couples TRBV27 to TRBJ1-1, with TRBD1 matching 7 bases. Trimming removed 3 bases from V and 5 bases from J; junction bases left unmatched: 12. The CDR3 covers 16 residues. CDR1 and CDR2 from the germline V gene are MNHEY and SMNVEV (reference sequence). Written as DNA, the CDR3 is TGTGCCAGCAGTTTCCAGCCCACAGGGGTAGCAACTGAAGCTTTCTTT. As protein: CASSFQPTGVATEAFF.

This sequence joins TRBV5-1 and TRBJ2-1; D is unclear. The CDR3 has 14 residues. CDR1 SGHRS and CDR2 YFSETQ come from the germline V gene. Trimming cost V 5 bases and J 0 bases, with 9 bases left between them. The CDR3 loop is CASRYLGSYNEQFF. CDR3 DNA: TGCGCCAGCAGATACCTCGGCTCCTACAATGAGCAGTTCTTC.

This clone was recorded once. The J gene is TRBJ1-1, the V gene TRBV19, with D hard to call. V lost 8 bases and J 10 bases, leaving 26 bases between the germline ends. This CDR3 spans 15 amino acids. CDR1 is LNHDA, CDR2 SQIVND, per germline (reference sequence). The CDR3 here is CASGFLERPTGGAFF. The CDR3 bases are TGTGCCAGTGGGTTTCTTGAGAGGCCCACCGGAGGAGCTTTCTTT. Full variable domain (rest looked up from reference TRBV19 and TRBJ1-1): DGGITQSPKYLFRKEGQNVTLSCEQNLNHDAMYWYRQDPGQGLRLIYYSQIVNDFQKGDIAEGYSVSREKKESFPLTVTSAQKNPTAFYLCASGFLERPTGGAFFGQGTRLTVV.